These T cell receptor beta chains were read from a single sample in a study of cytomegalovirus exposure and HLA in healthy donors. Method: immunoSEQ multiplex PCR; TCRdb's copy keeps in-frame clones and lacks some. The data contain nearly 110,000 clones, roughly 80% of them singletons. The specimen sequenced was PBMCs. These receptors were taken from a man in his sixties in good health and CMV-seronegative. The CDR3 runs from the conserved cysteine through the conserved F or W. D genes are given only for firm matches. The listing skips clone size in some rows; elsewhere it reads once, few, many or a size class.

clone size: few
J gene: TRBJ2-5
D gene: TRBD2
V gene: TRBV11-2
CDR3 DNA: TGTGCCAGCAGCTTTGAAACAGGCGGGAGGAAGACCCAGTACTTC
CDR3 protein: CASSFETGGRKTQYF

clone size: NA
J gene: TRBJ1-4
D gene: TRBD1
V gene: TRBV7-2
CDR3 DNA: TGTGCCAGCAGCAGGACAGGGGGCGAGGAAAAACTGTTTTTT
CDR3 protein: CASSRTGGEEKLFF

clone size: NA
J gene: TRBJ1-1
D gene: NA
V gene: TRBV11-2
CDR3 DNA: TGTGCCAGCAGCTTATGGCAGAACACTGAAGCTTTCTTT
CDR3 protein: CASSLWQNTEAFF

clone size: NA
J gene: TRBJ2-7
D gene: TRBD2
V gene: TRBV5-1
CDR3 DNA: TGCGCCAGCCGCCGGAGTAGCGGGGGGACCTACGAGCAGTACTTC
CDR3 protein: CASRRSSGGTYEQYF

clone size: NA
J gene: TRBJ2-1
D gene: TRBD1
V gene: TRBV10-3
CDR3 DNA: TGTGCCATCAGATCCCCTACCCGGGACAGGGCCTACAATGAGCAGTTCTTC
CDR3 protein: CAIRSPTRDRAYNEQFF

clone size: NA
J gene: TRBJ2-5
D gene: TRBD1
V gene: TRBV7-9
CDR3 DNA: TGTGCCAGCAGCCTCACCCAGGGGGCTGGGGAGACCCAGTACTTC
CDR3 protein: CASSLTQGAGETQYF

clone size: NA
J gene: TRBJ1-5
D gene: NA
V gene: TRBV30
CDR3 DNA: TGTGCCTGGAGCGGATTACAGGATGGACAGCCCCAGCATTTT
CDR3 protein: CAWSGLQDGQPQHF

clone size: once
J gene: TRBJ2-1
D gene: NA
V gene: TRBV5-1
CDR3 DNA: TGCGCCAGCAGCTTCGTCGGGGGGCCCTCCTACAATGAGCAGTTCTTC
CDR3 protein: CASSFVGGPSYNEQFF

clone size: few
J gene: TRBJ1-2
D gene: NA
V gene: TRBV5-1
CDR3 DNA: TGCGCCAGCAGCTCCATGCCAGGACTGGGCTACACCTTC
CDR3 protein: CASSSMPGLGYTF

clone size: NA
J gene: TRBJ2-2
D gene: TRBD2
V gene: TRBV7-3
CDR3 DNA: TGTGCCAGCAGCCGTGTGGCTAGCGGTGCCGGGGAGCTGTTTTTT
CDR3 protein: CASSRVASGAGELFF

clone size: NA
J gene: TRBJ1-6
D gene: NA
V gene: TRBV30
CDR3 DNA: TGTGCCTGGATCCGCGGGGGGGGGCGGCTTAATAATTCACCCCTCCACTTT
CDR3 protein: CAWIRGGGRLNNSPLHF

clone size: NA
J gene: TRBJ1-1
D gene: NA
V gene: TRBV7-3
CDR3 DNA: TGTGCCAGCAGCTTTTCGGAGGACACTGAAGCTTTCTTT
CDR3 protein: CASSFSEDTEAFF

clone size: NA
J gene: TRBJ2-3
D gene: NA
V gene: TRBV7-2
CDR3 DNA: TGTGCCAGCAGCCGCACAGACCTGGCGGGAGATACGCAGTATTTT
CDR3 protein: CASSRTDLAGDTQYF

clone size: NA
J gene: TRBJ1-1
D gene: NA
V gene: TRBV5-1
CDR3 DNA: TGCGCCACCCAAGGAGAATACAACACTGAAGCTTTCTTT
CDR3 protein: CATQGEYNTEAFF

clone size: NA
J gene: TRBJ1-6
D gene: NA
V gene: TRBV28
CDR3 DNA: TGTGCCAGCGCGGAGAATTCACCCCTCCACTTT
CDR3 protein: CASAENSPLHF

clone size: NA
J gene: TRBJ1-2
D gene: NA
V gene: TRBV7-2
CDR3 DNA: TGTGCCAGCAGCCCCGCGTACGGGACAAGTGGCTACACCTTC
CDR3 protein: CASSPAYGTSGYTF

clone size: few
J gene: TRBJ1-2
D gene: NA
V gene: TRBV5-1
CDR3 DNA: TGCGCCAGCAGCTCGCTTTCGGGGGTGACCTATGGCTACACCTTC
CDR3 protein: CASSSLSGVTYGYTF

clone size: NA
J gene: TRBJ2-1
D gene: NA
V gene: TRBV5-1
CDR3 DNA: TGCGCCAGCAGCTGGGGAGACAGGAGCTCCTACAATGAGCAGTTCTTC
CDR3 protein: CASSWGDRSSYNEQFF

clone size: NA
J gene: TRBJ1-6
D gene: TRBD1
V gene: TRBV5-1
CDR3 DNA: TGCGCCAGCTGCAGGACAGGAAATTCACCCCTCCACTTT
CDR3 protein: CASCRTGNSPLHF

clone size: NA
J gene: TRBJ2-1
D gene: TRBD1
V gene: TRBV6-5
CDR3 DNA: TGTGCCAGCAGTTACTCGGCAGACAGGGCTTACAATGAGCAGTTCTTC
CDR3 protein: CASSYSADRAYNEQFF

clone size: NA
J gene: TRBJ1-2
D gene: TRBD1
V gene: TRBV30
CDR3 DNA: TGTGCCTGGAGTACCCTTCGAGGAGGGGACAGGTTATATGGCTACACCTTC
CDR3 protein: CAWSTLRGGDRLYGYTF

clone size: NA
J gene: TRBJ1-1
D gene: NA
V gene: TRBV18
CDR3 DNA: TGTGCCAGCTCACCGTTAGAGGGCACTGAAGCTTTCTTT
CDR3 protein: CASSPLEGTEAFF

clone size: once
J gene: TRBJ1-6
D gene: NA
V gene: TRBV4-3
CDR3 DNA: TGCGCCAGCAGCCAAGCCCCCCCCCACGAGGGTTCACCCCTCCACTTT
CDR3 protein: CASSQAPPHEGSPLHF

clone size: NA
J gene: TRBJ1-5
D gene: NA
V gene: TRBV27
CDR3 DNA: TGTGCCAGCAGTTCGGTTCAGGGGAGTCAGCCCCAGCATTTT
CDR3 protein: CASSSVQGSQPQHF

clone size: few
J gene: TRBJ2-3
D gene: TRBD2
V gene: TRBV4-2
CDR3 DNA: TGTGCCAGCAGCCTGGGGATGACTAGCGGGGGGGCGGATACGCAGTATTTT
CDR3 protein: CASSLGMTSGGADTQYF

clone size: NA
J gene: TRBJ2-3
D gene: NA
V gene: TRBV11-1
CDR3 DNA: TGTGCCAGCAGGGGGCAGGTGGATACGCAGTATTTT
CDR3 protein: CASRGQVDTQYF

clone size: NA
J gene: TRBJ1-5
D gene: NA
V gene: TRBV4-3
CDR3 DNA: TGCGCCAGCAGCCAAGACACGGATCAGCCCCAGCATTTT
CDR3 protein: CASSQDTDQPQHF

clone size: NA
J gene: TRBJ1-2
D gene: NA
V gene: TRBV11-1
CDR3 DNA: TGTGCCAGCAGCTTAGGACAGGAGTCCTATGGCTACACCTTC
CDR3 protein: CASSLGQESYGYTF

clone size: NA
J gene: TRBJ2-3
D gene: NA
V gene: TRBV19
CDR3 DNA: TGTGCCAGTAGTTCCCCGGGTCTCACAGATACGCAGTATTTT
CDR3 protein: CASSSPGLTDTQYF

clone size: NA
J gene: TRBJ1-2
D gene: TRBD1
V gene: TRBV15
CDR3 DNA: TGTGCCACCAGCACATCGACAGGGGGCCGGGTTGGCTACACCTTC
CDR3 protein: CATSTSTGGRVGYTF

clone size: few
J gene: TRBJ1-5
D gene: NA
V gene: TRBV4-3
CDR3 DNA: TGCGCCAGCAGCCAAGATTTATCGGCAGGGGTCCATCAGCCCCAGCATTTT
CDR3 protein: CASSQDLSAGVHQPQHF

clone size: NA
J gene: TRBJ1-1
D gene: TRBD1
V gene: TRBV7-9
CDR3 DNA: TGTGCCAGCAGCTTAGGCCAGGGGGAGATCTCGAACACTGAAGCTTTCTTT
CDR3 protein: CASSLGQGEISNTEAFF

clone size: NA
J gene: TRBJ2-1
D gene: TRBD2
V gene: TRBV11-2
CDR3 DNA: TGTGCCAGCAGTCTGCGGGGGGCACATCGGGGCTCCTACAATGAGCAGTTCTTC
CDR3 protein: CASSLRGAHRGSYNEQFF

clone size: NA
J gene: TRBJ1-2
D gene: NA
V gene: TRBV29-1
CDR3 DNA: TGCAGCACCTCACAGGAGAACTATGGCTACACCTTC
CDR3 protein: CSTSQENYGYTF

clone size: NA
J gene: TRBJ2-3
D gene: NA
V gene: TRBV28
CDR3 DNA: TGTGCCAGCAGCCAAGGCAGGGTCGATACGCAGTATTTT
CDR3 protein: CASSQGRVDTQYF

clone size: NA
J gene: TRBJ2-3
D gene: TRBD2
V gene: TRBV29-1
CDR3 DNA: TGCAGCGCCGAGGGGCGCTTTAGCGGGGGGCGGGATACGCAGTATTTT
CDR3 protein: CSAEGRFSGGRDTQYF

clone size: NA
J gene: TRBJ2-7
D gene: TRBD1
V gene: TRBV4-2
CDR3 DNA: TGTGCCAGCAGCCTCCCGCAGGGACAGGGAGGCGAGCAGTACTTC
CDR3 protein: CASSLPQGQGGEQYF

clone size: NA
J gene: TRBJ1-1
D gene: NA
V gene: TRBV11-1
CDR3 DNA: TGTGCCAGCTCCGTCGGGGGAACTGAAGCTTTCTTT
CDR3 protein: CASSVGGTEAFF

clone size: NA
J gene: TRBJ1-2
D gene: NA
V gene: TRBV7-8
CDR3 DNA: TGTGCCAGCAGCAACGGACAGTCGCTGGGGAGTGGCTACACCTTC
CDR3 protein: CASSNGQSLGSGYTF

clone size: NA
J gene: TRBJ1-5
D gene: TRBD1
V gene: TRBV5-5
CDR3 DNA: TGTGCCAGCAGCCGAAATCCCGGGACAGGCAGCAATCAGCCCCAGCATTTT
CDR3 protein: CASSRNPGTGSNQPQHF

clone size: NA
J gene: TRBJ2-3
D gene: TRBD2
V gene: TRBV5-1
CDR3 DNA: TGCGCCAGCAGCTTGGGCGGGGGAAGCGGCACAGATACGCAGTATTTT
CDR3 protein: CASSLGGGSGTDTQYF

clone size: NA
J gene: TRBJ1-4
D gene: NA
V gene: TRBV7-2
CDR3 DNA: TGTGCCAGCAGCCCCTACGGTCTCGAAAAACTGTTTTTT
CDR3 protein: CASSPYGLEKLFF

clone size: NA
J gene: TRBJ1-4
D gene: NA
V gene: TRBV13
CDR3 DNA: TGTGCCAGCAGCTCCGCAACTAATGAAAAACTGTTTTTT
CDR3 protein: CASSSATNEKLFF

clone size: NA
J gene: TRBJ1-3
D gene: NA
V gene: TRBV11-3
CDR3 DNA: TGTGCCAGCAGCGTATACAGGGTCCGAGGAAACACCATATATTTT
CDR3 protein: CASSVYRVRGNTIYF

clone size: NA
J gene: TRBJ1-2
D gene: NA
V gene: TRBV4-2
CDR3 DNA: TGTGCCAGCAGCCAGGCCTCAGGGGAAGGCTACACCTTC
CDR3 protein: CASSQASGEGYTF

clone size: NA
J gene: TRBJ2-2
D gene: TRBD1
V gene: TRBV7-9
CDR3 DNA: TGTGCCAGCAGCCTAGGGACAGGTAACACCGGGGAGCTGTTTTTT
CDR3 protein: CASSLGTGNTGELFF

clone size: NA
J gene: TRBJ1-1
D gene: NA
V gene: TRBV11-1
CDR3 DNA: TGTGCCAGCAGCCCCCGGGGGGGTATGAGGACTGAAGCTTTCTTT
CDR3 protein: CASSPRGGMRTEAFF

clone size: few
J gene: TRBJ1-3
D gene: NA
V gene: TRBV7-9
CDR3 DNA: TGTGCCAGCAGCTTAGCGCTGAGCACTGGAAACACCATATATTTT
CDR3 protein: CASSLALSTGNTIYF

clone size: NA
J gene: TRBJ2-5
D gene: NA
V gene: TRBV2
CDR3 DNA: TGTGCCAGCAGTGAAGCTGAGAGTCAAGAGACCCAGTACTTC
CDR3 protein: CASSEAESQETQYF

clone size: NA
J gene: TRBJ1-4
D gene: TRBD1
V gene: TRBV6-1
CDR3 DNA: TGTGCCAGCAGTGAGCAGGGGGCTTATGAAAAACTGTTTTTT
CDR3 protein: CASSEQGAYEKLFF